This paragraph reports one T cell receptor (beta chain). Its antigen is currently unknown. The PCR contained 60 Vbeta and 13 Jbeta primers. Only in-frame clones appear in the TCRdb table, and some are missing; sequencing was by immunoSEQ multiplex PCR. The sample consists of around 200,000 clones, about 79% of them appearing once. This sample was taken from a study of cytomegalovirus exposure and HLA in healthy donors. For the study at large: Inside one of the first data releases sat some 85 million unique TCRs taken from HLA-typed donors. Of approximately 400 genotyped donors, 81% clustered with self-reported Caucasian donors. Overall study findings and caveats: CMV serostatus was the sole immune exposure data available. Reportedly, HLA-A and HLA-B alleles of most subjects were accurately predicted from TCR beta.

Germline CDR1 is SNHLY and CDR2 is FYNNEI. Trimming took off 6 bases at V and 9 bases at J, with 12 bases between the two ends. The CDR3 covers 13 residues. The receptor was isolated from a male donor in good health and CMV-seronegative. Source material: PBMCs. This rearrangement joins TRBV2 to TRBJ1-6, with unresolved D. CDR3 region: CASRLQRSSPLHF. The CDR3, as DNA: TGTGCCAGCAGGCTACAGAGAAGTTCACCCCTCCACTTT.